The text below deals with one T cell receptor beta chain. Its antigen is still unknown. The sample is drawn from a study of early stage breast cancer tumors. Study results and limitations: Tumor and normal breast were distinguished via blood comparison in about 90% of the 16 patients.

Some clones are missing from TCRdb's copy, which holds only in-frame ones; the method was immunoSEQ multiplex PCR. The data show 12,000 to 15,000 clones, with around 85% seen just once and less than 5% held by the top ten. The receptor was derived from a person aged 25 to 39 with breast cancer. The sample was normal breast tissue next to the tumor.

CDR3 DNA sequence: TGTGCCACCAGCAGAGACCCCAGGGGCGTGGTTGGCACTGAAGCTTTCTTT. Its translation: CATSRDPRGVVGTEAFF. The V gene is TRBV15, the J gene TRBJ1-1, with D possibly being TRBD1 (6 bases). The V end lost 0 bases, the J end lost 4 bases, and 18 bases lay between the germline ends. Per the germline V gene, CDR1 is LNHNV and CDR2 is YYDKDF (reference sequence). This CDR3 is built from 17 residues.